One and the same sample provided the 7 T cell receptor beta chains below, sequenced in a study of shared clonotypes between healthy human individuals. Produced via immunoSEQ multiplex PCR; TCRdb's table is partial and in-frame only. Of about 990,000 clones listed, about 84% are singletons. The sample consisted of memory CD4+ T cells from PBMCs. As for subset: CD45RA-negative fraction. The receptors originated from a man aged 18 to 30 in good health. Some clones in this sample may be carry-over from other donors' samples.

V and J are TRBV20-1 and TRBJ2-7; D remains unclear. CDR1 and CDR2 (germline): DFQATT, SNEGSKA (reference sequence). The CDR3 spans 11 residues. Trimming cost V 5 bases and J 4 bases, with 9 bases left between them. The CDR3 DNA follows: TGCAGTGCTGAGGTAGGGTACGAGCAGTACTTC. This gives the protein CSAEVGYEQYF.

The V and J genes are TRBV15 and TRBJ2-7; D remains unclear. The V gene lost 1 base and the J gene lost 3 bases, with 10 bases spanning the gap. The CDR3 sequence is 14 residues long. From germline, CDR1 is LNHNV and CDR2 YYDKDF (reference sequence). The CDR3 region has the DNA TGTGCCACCAGCAGAGGCCCCTTTGTCTACGAGCAGTACTTC. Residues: CATSRGPFVYEQYF.

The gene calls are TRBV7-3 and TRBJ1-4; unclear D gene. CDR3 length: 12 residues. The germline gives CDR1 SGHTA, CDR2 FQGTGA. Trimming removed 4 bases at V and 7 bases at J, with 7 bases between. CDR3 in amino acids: CASSSEGEKLFF. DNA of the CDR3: TGTGCCAGCAGCTCCGAGGGTGAAAAACTGTTTTTT.

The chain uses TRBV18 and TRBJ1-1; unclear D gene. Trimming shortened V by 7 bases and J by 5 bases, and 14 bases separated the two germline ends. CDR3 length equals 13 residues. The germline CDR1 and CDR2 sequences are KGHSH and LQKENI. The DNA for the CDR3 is TGTGCCAGCTTTGCGACGGGGAGGACTGAAGCTTTCTTT. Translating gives CASFATGRTEAFF. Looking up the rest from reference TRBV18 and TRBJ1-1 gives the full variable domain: NAGVMQNPRHLVRRRGQEARLRCSPMKGHSHVYWYRQLPEEGLKFMVYLQKENIIDESGMPKERFSAEFPKEGPSILRIQQVVRGDSAAYFCASFATGRTEAFFGQGTRLTVV.

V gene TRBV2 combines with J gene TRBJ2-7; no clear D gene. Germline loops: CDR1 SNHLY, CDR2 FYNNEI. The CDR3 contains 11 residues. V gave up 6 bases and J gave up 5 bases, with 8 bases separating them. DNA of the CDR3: TGTGCCAGCAGCCCCTATAACGAGCAGTACTTC. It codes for CASSPYNEQYF. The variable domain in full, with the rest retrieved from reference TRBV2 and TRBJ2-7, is EPEVTQTPSHQVTQMGQEVILRCVPISNHLYFYWYRQILGQKVEFLVSFYNNEISEKSEIFDDQFSVERPDGSNFTLKIRSTKLEDSAMYFCASSPYNEQYFGPGTRLTVT.

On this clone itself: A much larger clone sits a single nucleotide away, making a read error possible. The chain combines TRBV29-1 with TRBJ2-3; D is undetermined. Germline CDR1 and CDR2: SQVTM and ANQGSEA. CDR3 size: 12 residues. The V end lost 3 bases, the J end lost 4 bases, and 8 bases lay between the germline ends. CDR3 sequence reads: CSVEGGSDTQYF. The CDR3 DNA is TGCAGCGTTGAGGGCGGCTCAGATACGCAGTATTTT.

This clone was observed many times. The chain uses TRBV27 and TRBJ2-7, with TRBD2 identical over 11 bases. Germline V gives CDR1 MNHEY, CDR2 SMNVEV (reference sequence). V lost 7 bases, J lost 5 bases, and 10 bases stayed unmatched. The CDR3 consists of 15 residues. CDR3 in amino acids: CASNRSGRGDNEQYF. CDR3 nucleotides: TGTGCCAGCAATCGTAGCGGGAGGGGTGACAACGAGCAGTACTTC.